Detailed here is one T cell receptor (beta chain). The source of the sample is a study of blood T cell repertoires in COVID-19. At the level of the study: Researchers got acute and convalescent COVID-19 samples from the United States, Italy and Spain. PBMCs, B-cell-depleted T cells, or T cells provided the cDNA or gDNA that made up the material.

Generated by immunoSEQ multiplex PCR, the TCRdb table keeps only in-frame clones and is missing some. This sample yields about 670,000 clones, of which 75% to 90% are seen a single time; about 0.24% belongs to the top ten. This CDR3 spans 17 amino acids. V dropped 12 bases and J dropped 4; count of bases not matched to a gene: 20. The germline CDR1 and CDR2 sequences are KGHDR and SFDVKD. The rearrangement links TRBV24-1 to TRBJ2-7, with 10 positions matching TRBD1. Sequenced: peripheral blood. The receptor was derived from a woman younger than 35 with acute or convalescent COVID-19. Here the CDR3 reads CAADLRNRDRGIYEQYF. In DNA form, the CDR3 reads TGTGCCGCCGATCTGCGGAATAGGGACAGGGGAATATACGAGCAGTACTTC.